One and the same sample provided the 30 T cell receptor beta chains below, sequenced in a study of blood T cell repertoires in COVID-19. Sequencing was performed with immunoSEQ multiplex PCR; in TCRdb, only in-frame clones are kept and a portion is missing. The table includes under 200,000 clones, 70% to 80% detected once. Sequencing input: peripheral blood. These receptors were obtained from a man aged 55 to 69 with acute or convalescent COVID-19.

The table lists this clone with a few counts. This sequence joins TRBV19 and TRBJ2-1, with 12 bases matching TRBD2. Germline lookup yields CDR1 LNHDA and CDR2 SQIVND (reference sequence). The CDR3 is 15 residues long. V was clipped by 7 bases and J by 2 bases; unmatched bases: 3. CDR3 region: CASKTSGSTYNEQFF. The CDR3 region has the DNA TGTGCCAGTAAGACTAGCGGGAGTACCTACAATGAGCAGTTCTTC.

In DNA form, the CDR3 reads TGTGCCAGCAGTGAGCGCTGGACAGGGCATATTGGGGCTAATGAAAAACTGTTTTTT. Protein: CASSERWTGHIGANEKLFF. This chain links TRBV6-1 with TRBJ1-4; 8 nucleotides line up with TRBD1. There are 19 residues in the CDR3. After removal of 3 bases from V and 3 bases from J, the junction contained 15 bases not matched to a gene. The V gene's germline CDR1 is MNHNS and CDR2 SASEGT.

The rearrangement joins TRBV2 to TRBJ2-2; weak D call: TRBD1 (6 bases). This CDR3 region has 15 residues. Germline CDR1 reads SNHLY; CDR2 reads FYNNEI. V lost 2 bases and J lost 0, with 7 bases in between. CDR3 bases: TGTGCCAGCAGTGAATGGGGGCCGAACACCGGGGAGCTGTTTTTT. Protein product: CASSEWGPNTGELFF.

The chain recombines TRBV9 with TRBJ2-3; 7 bases are shared with TRBD2. The V gene's germline CDR1 is SGDLS and CDR2 YYNGEE. The V gene end was trimmed by 4 bases and the J gene end by 3 bases; junction bases not matched to a gene: 17. The CDR3 sequence is 18 residues long. CDR3 sequence (DNA): TGTGCCAGCAGCACAAACCCTGGGGGAGGGGATAGGACAGATACGCAGTATTTT. Its translation: CASSTNPGGGDRTDTQYF.

The chain couples TRBV4-3 to TRBJ1-2; D is perhaps TRBD1 (5 bases). The CDR3 has 15 amino acids. V shed 0 bases and J shed 1 base, with 9 bases lying between them. Germline values: CDR1 LGHNA, CDR2 YSLEER. CDR3 amino acids: CASSQDRVGNYGYTF. CDR3 in DNA: TGCGCCAGCAGCCAAGACAGGGTTGGTAACTATGGCTACACCTTC.

This sequence joins TRBV7-3 and TRBJ2-5; perhaps TRBD1 as D (6 bases). The CDR3 sequence is 15 residues long. The V gene lost 5 bases and the J gene lost 1 base, with 14 bases spanning the gap. CDR1 SGHTA and CDR2 FQGTGA come from the germline V gene. DNA for the CDR3: TGTGCCAGCAGCCTGACCGGGACACCCCAAGAGACCCAGTACTTC. Residues: CASSLTGTPQETQYF. Full variable domain (rest looked up from reference TRBV7-3 and TRBJ2-5): GAGVSQTPSNKVTEKGKYVELRCDPISGHTALYWYRQSLGQGPEFLIYFQGTGAADDSGLPNDRFFAVRPEGSVSTLKIQRTERGDSAVYLCASSLTGTPQETQYFGPGTRLLVL.

The chain combines TRBV6-5 with TRBJ2-7; a possible D gene is TRBD2 (6 bases). The CDR3 runs 15 residues. CDR1 MNHEY and CDR2 SVGAGI come from the germline V gene. The V end was cut by 3 bases, the J end by 3 bases, with 15 bases between. The CDR3: CASSYHPGENYEQYF. For the CDR3, the DNA is TGTGCCAGCAGTTATCATCCGGGGGAGAACTACGAGCAGTACTTC.

The chain uses TRBV12-3 or TRBV12-4 and TRBJ1-2, with 7 bases lining up with TRBD1. V shed 5 bases, J shed 5 bases, and the junction held 5 bases outside the gene matches. The CDR3 sequence is 13 residues long. Here the CDR3 DNA reads TGTGCCAGCAGTCTGACAGGGCGTTATGGCTACACCTTC. Its translation is CASSLTGRYGYTF.

A few counts support this clone. The chain recombines TRBV18 with TRBJ1-3; D perhaps matches TRBD1 (6 bases). The CDR3 has 15 residues. Trimming left V 8 bases short and J 0 bases short, with 14 bases between. CDR1 KGHSH and CDR2 LQKENI come from the germline V gene. The CDR3 nucleotides are TGTGCCAGCGCTCGGGACACCTCCTCTGGAAACACCATATATTTT. It encodes CASARDTSSGNTIYF.

The V gene is TRBV10-3, the J gene TRBJ1-6; perhaps TRBD1 as D (6 bases). Germline V CDR1 and CDR2: ENHRY, SYGVKD. The CDR3 consists of 12 residues. Trimming left V 6 bases short and J 10 bases short, with 10 bases between. The CDR3 reads CAIRQGESPLHF. CDR3 bases: TGTGCCATCAGACAGGGTGAATCACCCCTCCACTTT.

This clone appeared a single time. The chain employs TRBV11-2 and TRBJ2-1; TRBD2 aligns across 7 bases. This CDR3 has 16 amino acids. Trimming removed 5 bases from V and 0 bases from J; junction bases left unmatched: 7. Germline CDR1 is SGHAT and CDR2 is FQNNGV. The CDR3 loop reads CASSHGGSSSYNEQFF. The CDR3, as DNA: TGTGCCAGCAGCCACGGGGGGTCGAGCTCCTACAATGAGCAGTTCTTC. The full variable domain, in which reference TRBV11-2 and TRBJ2-1 provide the parts outside the CDR3, is EAGVAQSPRYKIIEKRQSVAFWCNPISGHATLYWYQQILGQGPKLLIQFQNNGVVDDSQLPKDRFSAERLKGVDSTLKIQPAKLEDSAVYLCASSHGGSSSYNEQFFGPGTRLTVL.

This sequence joins TRBV24-1 and TRBJ2-1; 9 bases fit TRBD2. The CDR3 is made up of 16 amino acids. Trimming cost V 3 bases and J 0 bases; bases outside gene matches: 2. Germline CDR1 KGHDR, CDR2 SFDVKD. Here the CDR3 reads CATSDPTSGSYNEQFF. As DNA, the CDR3 is TGTGCCACCAGTGATCCGACTAGCGGCTCCTACAATGAGCAGTTCTTC.

J is TRBJ1-1 and V is TRBV10-3; unclear D gene. Looked up from germline, CDR1 is ENHRY and CDR2 is SYGVKD. The CDR3 has 12 residues. The ends were cut back, 11 bases at V and 4 bases at J, with 14 bases in the middle. The CDR3 nucleotides read TGTGCCGTCCGCCGGGAGAGCACTGAAGCTTTCTTT. Protein: CAVRRESTEAFF.

Only one count was recorded for this clone. This chain uses TRBV14 with TRBJ2-7; 7 positions agree with TRBD2. The germline V gene has CDR1 SGHDN and CDR2 FVKESK. The CDR3 has 13 amino acids. V dropped 4 bases and J dropped 5; count of bases not matched to a gene: 5. The CDR3 coding sequence is TGTGCCAGCAGCCTTTCGACTAGCCACGAGCAGTACTTC. It encodes CASSLSTSHEQYF.

The chain uses TRBV29-1 and TRBJ2-3; 8 bases agree with TRBD2. The trim removed 4 bases at V and 3 bases at J, leaving 9 bases unmatched. Germline V gene sequence: CDR1 SQVTM, CDR2 ANQGSEA. The CDR3 consists of 15 residues. CDR3 loop: CSVAGAGANTDTQYF. CDR3 nucleotides: TGCAGCGTTGCCGGAGCGGGGGCCAATACAGATACGCAGTATTTT.

The chain carries TRBV7-2 and TRBJ2-7; the match to TRBD1 covers 7 bases. V was clipped by 4 bases and J by 2 bases; unmatched bases: 14. The CDR3 is 17 amino acids. CDR1 is SGHTA, CDR2 FQGNSA, per germline. The chain's CDR3 is CASSSPTSTGATYEQYF. The DNA of the CDR3 is TGTGCCAGCAGCTCGCCCACGTCCACAGGGGCTACCTACGAGCAGTACTTC.

The chain is built from TRBV5-4 and TRBJ2-3; TRBD1 matches 10 bases. Germline CDR1 and CDR2: SGHNT and YYREEE (reference sequence). CDR3 length equals 15 residues. The J segment lost 3 bases and the V segment lost 4 bases, leaving 5 bases of the junction unmatched. The CDR3 loop reads CASSLRTGGTDTQYF. The CDR3 bases are TGTGCCAGCAGCCTCCGGACAGGGGGAACAGATACGCAGTATTTT.

V is TRBV11-2 and J is TRBJ2-1, with D tentatively TRBD1 (6 bases). The CDR3 is 15 amino acids. Trimming took off 1 base at V and 5 bases at J, with 12 bases between the two ends. Germline CDR1 reads SGHAT; CDR2 reads FQNNGV. In DNA, the CDR3 is TGTGCCAGCAGCTTAGGACAGGTTGCGAACAATGAGCAGTTCTTC. Its protein is CASSLGQVANNEQFF.

V is TRBV19 and J is TRBJ1-5; 7 positions agree with TRBD1. The germline CDR1 and CDR2 sequences are LNHDA and SQIVND (reference sequence). There are 14 residues in the CDR3. J was trimmed by 4 bases and V by 5 bases; bases with no gene match: 5. The CDR3 DNA follows: TGTGCCAGTAGTTTGGGACAGCGGAATCAGCCCCAGCATTTT. Translated: CASSLGQRNQPQHF.

To note about this clone: The sample has other DNA sequences that encode this CDR3 too. This chain uses TRBV18 with TRBJ1-2; 8 positions agree with TRBD1. Germline values: CDR1 KGHSH, CDR2 LQKENI. Trimming removed 3 bases from V and 3 bases from J; junction bases left unmatched: 0. CDR3 length equals 13 residues. The CDR3 nucleotides are TGTGCCAGCTCACCGGGACAGGACTATGGCTACACCTTC. Its translation is CASSPGQDYGYTF. The whole variable domain, remainder taken from reference TRBV18 and TRBJ1-2, is NAGVMQNPRHLVRRRGQEARLRCSPMKGHSHVYWYRQLPEEGLKFMVYLQKENIIDESGMPKERFSAEFPKEGPSILRIQQVVRGDSAAYFCASSPGQDYGYTFGSGTRLTVV.

The chain couples TRBV30 to TRBJ2-3, with 13 bases identical to TRBD2. The ends lost 4 bases at V and 6 bases at J; junction bases unmatched: 22. Germline loops: CDR1 GTSNPN, CDR2 SVGIG (reference sequence). The CDR3 is made up of 20 amino acids. DNA for the CDR3: TGTGCCTGGAATCTCGGCTATCTCGAACTAGCGGGGGGGCCAGTGGATACGCAGTATTTT. Protein sequence: CAWNLGYLELAGGPVDTQYF. The variable domain in full, with the rest retrieved from reference TRBV30 and TRBJ2-3, is SQTIHQWPATLVQPVGSPLSLECTVEGTSNPNLYWYRQAAGRGLQLLFYSVGIGQISSEVPQNLSASRPQDRQFILSSKKLLLSDSGFYLCAWNLGYLELAGGPVDTQYFGPGTRLTVL.

The chain couples TRBV4-1 to TRBJ2-7; 9 bases match TRBD1. The CDR3 length is 16 residues. The ends lost 1 base at V and 6 bases at J; junction bases unmatched: 10. Germline lookup yields CDR1 MGHRA and CDR2 YSYEKL. CDR3: CASSQVPGQGIREQYF. The CDR3 DNA reads as TGCGCCAGCAGCCAAGTTCCGGGACAGGGTATTCGCGAGCAGTACTTC.

CDR3: CASSRGSSPHEQFF. The CDR3 DNA is TGTGCCAGCAGCCGGGGGTCCTCACCCCATGAGCAGTTCTTC. The chain employs TRBV9 and TRBJ2-1; a weak D match, TRBD2 (6 bases). There are 14 residues in the CDR3. Between the trimmed V and J ends, which lost 4 bases and 8 bases, there was a span of 16 bases. Germline V gives CDR1 SGDLS, CDR2 YYNGEE.

The chain joins TRBV7-9 to TRBJ2-5; 7 positions agree with TRBD2. Germline CDR1 reads SEHNR; CDR2 reads FQNEAQ (reference sequence). Losses at the gene ends were 4 bases for V and 4 bases for J; bases not matched to a gene: 6. The CDR3 sequence is 14 residues long. CDR3: CASSSSGVGETQYF. CDR3 DNA: TGTGCCAGCAGCTCCAGCGGGGTGGGAGAGACCCAGTACTTC.

The V call is TRBV27, the J call TRBJ1-3, with D possibly TRBD1 on 6 matching bases. The ends were cut back, 0 bases at V and 5 bases at J, with 17 bases in the middle. CDR3 length equals 17 residues. Germline V gives CDR1 MNHEY, CDR2 SMNVEV (reference sequence). CDR3 sequence (DNA): TGTGCCAGCAGTTTATCCCCGGGACACCCTCGGCGAAACACCATATATTTT. Its translation: CASSLSPGHPRRNTIYF.

The gene calls are TRBV5-6 and TRBJ1-2; possibly TRBD1 for D (6 bases). Between the trimmed V and J ends, which lost 0 bases and 2 bases, there was a span of 11 bases. CDR3 length: 15 amino acids. CDR1 is SGHDT and CDR2 is YYEEEE in the germline V gene. The chain's CDR3 is CASSLAGTRNYGYTF. CDR3 coding DNA: TGTGCCAGCAGCTTGGCCGGGACACGCAACTATGGCTACACCTTC. The whole variable domain, remainder taken from reference TRBV5-6 and TRBJ1-2, is DAGVTQSPTHLIKTRGQQVTLRCSPKSGHDTVSWYQQALGQGPQFIFQYYEEEERQRGNFPDRFSGHQFPNYSSELNVNALLLGDSALYLCASSLAGTRNYGYTFGSGTRLTVV.

This rearrangement joins TRBV25-1 to TRBJ2-7; possible D gene TRBD1, 5 bases. Germline V gives CDR1 MGHDK, CDR2 SYGVNS. V was cut by 6 bases and J by 0 bases, with 15 bases left in between. The CDR3 totals 15 residues. CDR3 amino acids: CASRSNRPSSYEQYF. The CDR3 coding sequence is TGTGCCAGCAGGTCAAACAGGCCCAGCTCCTACGAGCAGTACTTC.

The genes are TRBV19 and TRBJ1-1, with D tentatively TRBD1 (6 bases). V gave up 6 bases and J gave up 6 bases, with 23 bases separating them. The germline CDR1 and CDR2 sequences are LNHDA and SQIVND (reference sequence). This CDR3 has 16 amino acids. CDR3 bases: TGTGCCAGTAGGCCTGGGAGGGGGGCGTGGATCCCTGAAGCTTTCTTT. Amino acid sequence: CASRPGRGAWIPEAFF.

The chain combines TRBV27 with TRBJ1-2, with D maybe TRBD1 (5 bases). Trimming stripped 4 bases from V and 8 bases from J, with 17 bases between. Germline CDR1 MNHEY, CDR2 SMNVEV (reference sequence). This CDR3 region has 14 residues. The CDR3 DNA is TGTGCCAGCAGTTCATCAGGGAGTTCGAGGGGCTACACCTTC. It codes for CASSSSGSSRGYTF.

This clone was counted once. The V call is TRBV9, the J call TRBJ2-3; 13 positions match TRBD2. J was trimmed by 1 base and V by 0 bases; bases with no gene match: 11. The V gene's germline CDR1 is SGDLS and CDR2 YYNGEE. This CDR3 is built from 20 residues. This CDR3 is CASSVESRTSGGIGTDTQYF. For the CDR3, the DNA is TGTGCCAGCAGCGTAGAGTCCCGGACTAGCGGGGGTATTGGCACAGATACGCAGTATTTT.